This TCR beta chain comes out of a study of blood T cell repertoires in COVID-19. Study at large: Specimens from acute and convalescent COVID-19 originated in the United States, Italy and Spain. The cDNA or gDNA used as material had been derived from T cells, B-cell-depleted T cells, or PBMCs.

From germline, CDR1 is SQVTM and CDR2 ANQGSEA. The V and J ends lost 5 bases and 5 bases, in that order; junction bases with no gene match: 3. The CDR3 sequence is 12 residues long. Original analysis: The authors estimated nucleated cell counts from reference gene primer amplification. Profiled with immunoSEQ multiplex PCR; TCRdb holds only in-frame clones, not every one. For V, J and clone size, that table is used; D and trimming come from the DNA. The sample consists of a few hundred thousand clones, roughly 89% of them appearing once. This chain links TRBV29-1 with TRBJ1-2; 9 nucleotides align to TRBD1. Sequenced input: peripheral blood. The origin of this receptor is a woman in her thirties or forties who had recovered from COVID-19. CDR3 protein: CSVWTGDYGYTF. CDR3 nucleotides: TGCAGCGTTTGGACAGGGGATTATGGCTACACCTTC.